A selection of T cell receptor beta chains follows, all from one sample in a study of shared clonotypes between healthy human individuals. Measured with immunoSEQ multiplex PCR; TCRdb has only the in-frame clones, and not every one. The sample records some 2.4 million clones, roughly 93% being singletons. Sequencing was carried out using naive CD4+ T cells from PBMCs. These receptors came from a man aged 18 to 29 in good health. Some clones in this sample may be carry-over from other donors' samples. CDR3s include the opening cysteine and the closing phenylalanine or tryptophan. The D gene is left open where the match is weak. Clone size is shown for a subset of rows, as once, few, many or a class of expanded clone.

j_gene: TRBJ2-1; d_gene: TRBD2; v_gene: TRBV6-5; abundance: .; CDR3aa: CASSSTSGSYYNEQFF; CDR3nt: TGTGCCAGCAGTTCAACTAGCGGGAGTTACTACAATGAGCAGTTCTTC
j_gene: TRBJ1-2; d_gene: TRBD1; v_gene: TRBV5-1; abundance: .; CDR3aa: CASSLIGTAYYTF; CDR3nt: TGCGCCAGCAGCTTGATTGGGACAGCCTACTACACCTTC
j_gene: TRBJ2-5; d_gene: TRBD2; v_gene: TRBV19; abundance: .; CDR3aa: CASSSPREAYHGETQYF; CDR3nt: TGTGCCAGTTCCAGCCCCCGGGAGGCATACCATGGAGAGACCCAGTACTTC
j_gene: TRBJ2-3; d_gene: .; v_gene: TRBV7-9; abundance: once; CDR3aa: CASSLASQGPTTDTQYF; CDR3nt: TGTGCCAGCAGCTTAGCGTCACAGGGTCCAACCACAGATACGCAGTATTTT
j_gene: TRBJ1-1; d_gene: TRBD1; v_gene: TRBV13; abundance: .; CDR3aa: CASSTRGLRYTEAFF; CDR3nt: TGTGCCAGCAGCACCAGGGGGCTCAGGTACACTGAAGCTTTCTTT
j_gene: TRBJ2-2; d_gene: TRBD2; v_gene: TRBV28; abundance: .; CDR3aa: CASSFASGRGNTGELFF; CDR3nt: TGTGCCAGCAGTTTCGCTAGCGGGAGGGGGAACACCGGGGAGCTGTTTTTT
j_gene: TRBJ2-7; d_gene: TRBD1; v_gene: TRBV18; abundance: once; CDR3aa: CASSTTGSGSYEQYF; CDR3nt: TGTGCCAGCTCGACGACAGGGAGTGGATCCTACGAGCAGTACTTC
j_gene: TRBJ1-1; d_gene: TRBD1; v_gene: TRBV6-5; abundance: once; CDR3aa: CASSRGQGNTEAFF; CDR3nt: TGTGCCAGCAGTCGGGGACAGGGGAACACTGAAGCTTTCTTT
j_gene: TRBJ2-3; d_gene: .; v_gene: TRBV4-1; abundance: .; CDR3aa: CASSQGGSRTDTQYF; CDR3nt: TGCGCCAGCAGCCAAGGAGGATCCCGCACAGATACGCAGTATTTT
j_gene: TRBJ2-7; d_gene: TRBD1; v_gene: TRBV28; abundance: once; CDR3aa: CASLGNWDREPYEQYF; CDR3nt: TGTGCCAGCCTGGGGAACTGGGACAGGGAACCCTACGAGCAGTACTTC
j_gene: TRBJ1-2; d_gene: .; v_gene: TRBV28; abundance: .; CDR3aa: CASSLSGMNRGYGYTF; CDR3nt: TGTGCCAGCAGTTTATCGGGGATGAACCGAGGGTATGGCTACACCTTC
j_gene: TRBJ2-1; d_gene: .; v_gene: TRBV21-1; abundance: .; CDR3aa: CASSKGFPSPSNEQFF; CDR3nt: TGTGCCAGCAGCAAAGGGTTCCCAAGCCCTTCCAATGAGCAGTTCTTC
j_gene: TRBJ2-5; d_gene: TRBD1; v_gene: TRBV7-3; abundance: .; CDR3aa: CASSLLGGSAGETQYF; CDR3nt: TGTGCCAGCAGCTTATTAGGGGGCAGTGCGGGAGAGACCCAGTACTTC
j_gene: TRBJ2-7; d_gene: .; v_gene: TRBV21-1; abundance: .; CDR3aa: CASRPRLARYEQYF; CDR3nt: TGTGCCAGCAGACCTCGCCTAGCCCGCTACGAGCAGTACTTC
j_gene: TRBJ2-7; d_gene: .; v_gene: TRBV4-1; abundance: .; CDR3aa: CASSRRDVKGEQYF; CDR3nt: TGCGCCAGCAGCCGCCGGGACGTTAAAGGGGAGCAGTACTTC
j_gene: TRBJ1-5; d_gene: TRBD1; v_gene: TRBV7-9; abundance: .; CDR3aa: CASSRTGEGNQPQHF; CDR3nt: TGTGCCAGCAGCCGGACAGGGGAGGGCAATCAGCCCCAGCATTTT
j_gene: TRBJ2-7; d_gene: .; v_gene: TRBV28; abundance: .; CDR3aa: CASSSPPGGISYEQYF; CDR3nt: TGTGCCAGCAGTTCCCCACCAGGGGGGATTTCCTACGAGCAGTACTTC